Listed below are T cell receptor beta chains from one sample, sequenced in a study of blood T cells in healthy people across ages. MiXCR was run by TCRdb on the 5' RACE reads, yielding one entry per CDR3 protein. The sample records about 1.6 million distinct CDR3 sequences, about 35% being singletons. The source material was blood. The receptor source for this set is a woman aged 25-40 years in good health. The CDR3 runs from the conserved cysteine through the conserved F or W. Each record gives: CDR3 protein, CDR3 DNA, CDR3 length, clone size, D gene, V gene, J gene. D genes are given only for firm matches. Only some rows state a clone size, as once, few, many or a class for expanded clones.

CDR3 protein: CASTEQGNNHPQHF; CDR3 DNA: TGTGCCAGCACCGAACAGGGTAACAATCACCCCCAGCATTTT; CDR3 length: 14; clone size: .; D gene: .; V gene: TRBV6-6; J gene: TRBJ1-5
CDR3 protein: CASSYNWASGRSSYEQYF; CDR3 DNA: TGTGCCAGCAGTTACAACTGGGCTAGCGGGAGGTCCTCCTACGAGCAGTACTTC; CDR3 length: 18; clone size: .; D gene: TRBD2; V gene: TRBV6-5; J gene: TRBJ2-7
CDR3 protein: CSARDASGQYYTF; CDR3 DNA: TGCAGTGCTAGAGATGCCTCAGGACAGTACTACACCTTC; CDR3 length: 13; clone size: few; D gene: .; V gene: TRBV20-1; J gene: TRBJ1-2
CDR3 protein: CASSSNWDLSWGYTF; CDR3 DNA: TGTGCCAGCAGCTCAAATTGGGACCTGAGTTGGGGCTACACCTTC; CDR3 length: 15; clone size: .; D gene: .; V gene: TRBV7-9; J gene: TRBJ1-2
CDR3 protein: CSVGDTNEQYF; CDR3 DNA: TGCAGCGTTGGGGACACTAACGAGCAGTACTTC; CDR3 length: 11; clone size: few; D gene: .; V gene: TRBV29-1; J gene: TRBJ2-7
CDR3 protein: CRGAGADTQYF; CDR3 DNA: TGCAGGGGGGCGGGGGCAGATACGCAGTATTTT; CDR3 length: 11; clone size: .; D gene: .; V gene: TRBV20-1; J gene: TRBJ2-3
CDR3 protein: CATNGGELTDTQYF; CDR3 DNA: TGCGCCACCAACGGGGGCGAACTCACAGATACGCAGTATTTT; CDR3 length: 14; clone size: .; D gene: .; V gene: TRBV5-1; J gene: TRBJ2-3
CDR3 protein: CASSLESKTSGDYEQYF; CDR3 DNA: TGTGCCAGCAGCCTTGAATCAAAGACTAGCGGCGACTACGAGCAGTACTTC; CDR3 length: 17; clone size: .; D gene: TRBD2; V gene: TRBV4-2; J gene: TRBJ2-7
CDR3 protein: CSANRASGDEQYF; CDR3 DNA: TGCAGTGCAAACCGAGCATCAGGCGACGAGCAGTACTTC; CDR3 length: 13; clone size: few; D gene: .; V gene: TRBV20-1; J gene: TRBJ2-7
CDR3 protein: CATSDLGTPNEQFF; CDR3 DNA: TGTGCCACCAGTGACCTCGGGACTCCCAATGAGCAGTTCTTC; CDR3 length: 14; clone size: .; D gene: .; V gene: TRBV24-1; J gene: TRBJ2-1
CDR3 protein: CASSNRQTVNYGYTF; CDR3 DNA: TGTGCCAGCAGTAATCGACAGACCGTCAACTATGGCTACACCTTC; CDR3 length: 15; clone size: few; D gene: .; V gene: TRBV6-1; J gene: TRBJ1-2
CDR3 protein: CASSQDLEGAGEAFF; CDR3 DNA: TGCGCCAGCAGCCAAGATCTCGAGGGGGCGGGAGAAGCTTTCTTT; CDR3 length: 15; clone size: .; D gene: TRBD1; V gene: TRBV4-1; J gene: TRBJ1-1
CDR3 protein: CASSLSLAGYEQYF; CDR3 DNA: TGTGCCAGCAGCTTATCTCTAGCGGGCTACGAGCAGTACTTC; CDR3 length: 14; clone size: .; D gene: TRBD2; V gene: TRBV7-9; J gene: TRBJ2-7
CDR3 protein: CAISEGQGANTGELFF; CDR3 DNA: TGTGCCATCAGTGAAGGACAGGGGGCGAACACCGGGGAGCTGTTTTTT; CDR3 length: 16; clone size: few; D gene: TRBD1; V gene: TRBV10-3; J gene: TRBJ2-2
CDR3 protein: CATSRGRGGSPLHF; CDR3 DNA: TGTGCCACCAGCAGGGGCAGGGGGGGATCACCCCTCCACTTT; CDR3 length: 14; clone size: .; D gene: TRBD1; V gene: TRBV15; J gene: TRBJ1-6
CDR3 protein: CASSYSDSSYEQYF; CDR3 DNA: TGTGCCAGCAGTTACTCGGACAGTTCCTACGAGCAGTACTTC; CDR3 length: 14; clone size: many; D gene: .; V gene: TRBV6-6; J gene: TRBJ2-7
CDR3 protein: CASRVNYEQYF; CDR3 DNA: TGTGCCAGCAGGGTTAACTACGAGCAGTACTTC; CDR3 length: 11; clone size: .; D gene: .; V gene: TRBV2; J gene: TRBJ2-7
CDR3 protein: CACRRDRAGYGYTF; CDR3 DNA: TGTGCCTGCAGACGGGACAGGGCAGGCTATGGCTACACCTTC; CDR3 length: 14; clone size: few; D gene: TRBD1; V gene: TRBV12-3/TRBV12-4; J gene: TRBJ1-2
CDR3 protein: CSAPPGTLSEAFF; CDR3 DNA: TGCAGTGCTCCGCCAGGGACACTCTCTGAAGCTTTCTTT; CDR3 length: 13; clone size: few; D gene: .; V gene: TRBV20-1; J gene: TRBJ1-1
CDR3 protein: CASSPDWDRGDEQYF; CDR3 DNA: TGTGCCAGCAGCCCGGACTGGGACAGGGGGGACGAGCAGTACTTC; CDR3 length: 15; clone size: few; D gene: TRBD1; V gene: TRBV7-9; J gene: TRBJ2-7
CDR3 protein: CASSRAGVYQPQHF; CDR3 DNA: TGTGCCAGCTCCCGAGCGGGGGTTTATCAGCCCCAGCATTTT; CDR3 length: 14; clone size: .; D gene: .; V gene: TRBV2; J gene: TRBJ1-5
CDR3 protein: CSARPLAEYNEQFF; CDR3 DNA: TGCAGTGCTAGACCGCTAGCGGAGTACAATGAGCAGTTCTTC; CDR3 length: 14; clone size: few; D gene: TRBD2; V gene: TRBV20-1; J gene: TRBJ2-1
CDR3 protein: CASSFPERGDTQYF; CDR3 DNA: TGTGCCAGCAGCTTTCCCGAGAGGGGAGATACGCAGTATTTT; CDR3 length: 14; clone size: .; D gene: .; V gene: TRBV7-8; J gene: TRBJ2-3
CDR3 protein: CASATPWDRRGCEQYF; CDR3 DNA: TGTGCCAGCGCTACTCCCTGGGACAGGAGGGGTTGCGAGCAGTACTTC; CDR3 length: 16; clone size: few; D gene: TRBD1; V gene: TRBV25-1; J gene: TRBJ2-7
CDR3 protein: CAISESPAGARPDTQYF; CDR3 DNA: TGTGCCATCAGTGAGTCCCCAGCGGGAGCTAGGCCAGATACGCAGTATTTT; CDR3 length: 17; clone size: few; D gene: TRBD2; V gene: TRBV10-3; J gene: TRBJ2-3
CDR3 protein: CASNKQGARTDTQYF; CDR3 DNA: TGTGCCAGCAACAAACAGGGGGCGCGTACAGATACGCAGTATTTT; CDR3 length: 15; clone size: few; D gene: TRBD1; V gene: TRBV27; J gene: TRBJ2-3
CDR3 protein: CASGQTVQNTEAFF; CDR3 DNA: TGTGCCAGCGGGCAGACAGTGCAGAACACTGAAGCTTTCTTT; CDR3 length: 14; clone size: .; D gene: .; V gene: TRBV28; J gene: TRBJ1-1
CDR3 protein: CASSLEGISRNEQFF; CDR3 DNA: TGCGCCAGCAGCTTGGAAGGGATCAGTAGGAATGAGCAGTTCTTC; CDR3 length: 15; clone size: .; D gene: .; V gene: TRBV5-1; J gene: TRBJ2-1
CDR3 protein: CASSLNLLSQQETQYF; CDR3 DNA: TGCGCCAGCAGCTTGAATTTGTTGTCACAACAAGAGACCCAGTACTTC; CDR3 length: 16; clone size: few; D gene: .; V gene: TRBV5-1; J gene: TRBJ2-5
CDR3 protein: CARGVREQYF; CDR3 DNA: TGTGCCAGGGGGGTGCGGGAGCAGTACTTC; CDR3 length: 10; clone size: .; D gene: .; V gene: TRBV6-4; J gene: TRBJ2-7
CDR3 protein: CASSQRDSHPPYEQYF; CDR3 DNA: TGCGCCAGCAGCCAAAGAGACAGCCATCCTCCCTACGAGCAGTACTTC; CDR3 length: 16; clone size: .; D gene: .; V gene: TRBV4-1; J gene: TRBJ2-7
CDR3 protein: CASSPSGPRSGNTIYF; CDR3 DNA: TGTGCCAGCAGCCCATCCGGGCCCCGGTCGGGAAACACCATATATTTT; CDR3 length: 16; clone size: .; D gene: .; V gene: TRBV11-2; J gene: TRBJ1-3
CDR3 protein: CASSLLRTGGIEQFF; CDR3 DNA: TGTGCCAGCAGTTTATTGCGGACAGGGGGGATTGAGCAGTTCTTC; CDR3 length: 15; clone size: .; D gene: TRBD1; V gene: TRBV28; J gene: TRBJ2-1
CDR3 protein: CASSPEREGTQETQYF; CDR3 DNA: TGTGCCAGCAGTCCTGAGCGGGAGGGAACACAAGAGACCCAGTACTTC; CDR3 length: 16; clone size: few; D gene: TRBD2; V gene: TRBV28; J gene: TRBJ2-5
CDR3 protein: CASSHGGGKDYGYTF; CDR3 DNA: TGCGCCAGCAGTCATGGGGGGGGCAAAGACTATGGCTACACCTTC; CDR3 length: 15; clone size: few; D gene: .; V gene: TRBV5-1; J gene: TRBJ1-2
CDR3 protein: CASSEVTYGYTF; CDR3 DNA: TGTGCCAGCAGTGAGGTGACTTATGGCTACACCTTC; CDR3 length: 12; clone size: .; D gene: .; V gene: TRBV6-1; J gene: TRBJ1-2